Following are 4 T cell receptor beta chains from one sample sequenced in a study of cytomegalovirus exposure and HLA in healthy donors. Vbeta (60) and Jbeta (13) primers were used in the PCR. The table came from immunoSEQ multiplex PCR; TCRdb's copy has only in-frame clones and leaves some out. The table records 65,000 or so clones, approximately 80% of them present only once. Sequencing input: PBMCs. The receptors derive from a woman aged 40-49 years in good health and CMV-seropositive.

This chain uses TRBV4-1 with TRBJ1-4, with 10 bases matching TRBD1. The germline V gene encodes CDR1 MGHRA and CDR2 YSYEKL. V trimming: 2 bases; J trimming: 8 bases; junction bases outside the gene matches: 5. This CDR3 region has 15 residues. The CDR3 DNA sequence: TGCGCCAGCAGCCAAACGGGACAGGGGTTAGAAAAACTGTTTTTT. This codes for CASSQTGQGLEKLFF.

The J gene is TRBJ1-5, the V gene TRBV12-2; TRBD1 is the table's D call, not checked against the DNA. TRBV12-2 is an annotated pseudogene. The CDR3 is made up of 16 amino acids. The CDR3 DNA is TGTGCAAGTCGCCTTAGGGCCCACAGGGACGATCAGCCCCAGCATTTT. Translation: CASRLRAHRDDQPQHF.

The chain links TRBV6-7 to TRBJ1-1; D call uncertain. TRBV6-7 is an ORF; its function is uncertain. The V end was cut by 2 bases, the J end by 3 bases, with 7 bases between. This CDR3 contains 13 residues. This CDR3 reads CASSYPPDTEAFF. The CDR3 DNA follows: TGTGCCAGCAGTTACCCCCCAGACACTGAAGCTTTCTTT.

About this clone: Mismatch with germline at one junction end may stem from a read error. The chain combines TRBV12-5 with TRBJ1-3, with TRBD1 matching over 9 bases. Germline lookup yields CDR1 LGHNT and CDR2 FRNRAP. The CDR3 is 16 amino acids. CDR3 sequence: CASGLGDRVPGNAIYF. Written as DNA, the CDR3 is TGTGCTAGTGGTTTGGGGGACAGGGTCCCTGGAAACGCCATATATTTT.